Given below is one TCR beta chain in context. What it binds is unknown. The sample comes from a study of OX40 agonist ivuxolimab in advanced cancers. Study information: Patients received the agonistic anti-OX40 (CD134) antibody ivuxolimab. Patients were infused with ivuxolimab every 2 weeks at 0.01 to 10 mg/kg. Eligibility rules accepted prior anti-PD-1, anti-PD-L1 or anti-CTLA-4 therapy, and 35% to 40% had some. Findings and limits, study-wide: Relative to CD4+, CD8+ T cells held more expanded clones on average.

This CDR3 has 14 residues. Data came from immunoSEQ multiplex PCR; TCRdb stores just in-frame clones and leaves some out. The table shows tens of thousands of clones, with about 89% occurring only once. The rearrangement joins TRBV21-1 to TRBJ2-7; TRBD1 is the table's D call, not checked against the DNA. TRBV21-1 represents a pseudogene. The specimen comprised CD4+ or CD8+ T cells sorted from blood, sampled in a trial of the OX40 agonist ivuxolimab. The receptor comes from an adult with an advanced solid tumor such as melanoma, head and neck, liver or kidney cancer. CDR3 sequence: CASSKTGAVYEQYF. In DNA form, the CDR3 reads TGTGCCAGCAGCAAAACAGGTGCTGTCTACGAGCAGTACTTC.